Below, 21 T cell receptor beta chains from the same sample are listed, as sequenced in a study of Tregs in tolerant kidney transplant recipients. Method: immunoSEQ multiplex PCR; TCRdb's copy keeps in-frame clones and lacks some. Counted here are 3,800 or so clones, roughly 85% occurring once; the ten biggest clones make up approximately 1.5%. Sequenced here: Tregs from blood, sampled before the transplant. These receptors all stem from a human donor who received a combined kidney and bone marrow transplant.

This clone occurred a few times. This sequence joins TRBV6-1 and TRBJ2-7; 11 nucleotides agree with TRBD1. Per the germline V gene, CDR1 is MNHNS and CDR2 is SASEGT. The CDR3 length is 15 residues. The ends lost 4 bases at V and 3 bases at J; junction bases unmatched: 5. The CDR3 reads CASSGGDRGNYEQYF. The CDR3 nucleotides read TGTGCCAGCAGTGGAGGGGACAGGGGGAACTACGAGCAGTACTTC.

The gene calls are TRBV9 and TRBJ2-1; 7 bases agree with TRBD2. Germline V gene data show CDR1 as SGDLS and CDR2 as YYNGEE. The V gene end was trimmed by 4 bases and the J gene end by 2 bases; junction bases not matched to a gene: 9. This CDR3 has 16 amino acids. The CDR3 sequence: CASSPPGGGPYNEQFF. In nucleotides, the CDR3 is TGTGCCAGCAGCCCCCCTGGGGGAGGGCCCTACAATGAGCAGTTCTTC.

The V and J genes are TRBV28 and TRBJ2-2; D is perhaps TRBD2 (6 bases). Germline V gene data show CDR1 as MDHEN and CDR2 as SYDVKM. CDR3 length: 12 residues. V was clipped by 8 bases and J by 4 bases, with 8 bases between them. CDR3 protein: CASREPTGELFF. The CDR3 bases are TGTGCCAGCCGGGAGCCCACCGGGGAGCTGTTTTTT.

The chain carries TRBV5-1 and TRBJ2-3; 11 nucleotides align to TRBD1. Germline-derived CDR1 and CDR2 are SGHRS and YFSETQ. This CDR3 spans 16 amino acids. The J segment lost 6 bases and the V segment lost 5 bases, leaving 11 bases of the junction unmatched. CDR3 residues: CASSFTGTGGWDTQYF. The CDR3 DNA reads TGCGCCAGCAGTTTTACCGGGACAGGGGGTTGGGATACGCAGTATTTT.

The chain recombines TRBV28 with TRBJ2-7; 8 bases match TRBD1. V shed 2 bases and J 5 bases; nucleotides not matched to a gene: 14. Germline CDR1 reads MDHEN; CDR2 reads SYDVKM. The CDR3 spans 17 residues. The CDR3 reads CASSLLLMWQGANEQYF. In nucleotides, the CDR3 is TGTGCCAGCAGTTTACTTCTCATGTGGCAGGGGGCTAACGAGCAGTACTTC.

The V and J genes are TRBV6-5 and TRBJ1-1, with 9 bases identical to TRBD1. Per the germline V gene, CDR1 is MNHEY and CDR2 is SVGAGI. The length of the CDR3 is 14 residues. With V trimmed by 4 bases and J by 1 base, 1 base remained unmatched. CDR3 residues: CASSLQGANTEAFF. CDR3 coding DNA: TGTGCCAGCAGTTTACAGGGGGCGAACACTGAAGCTTTCTTT.

The rearrangement links TRBV5-1 to TRBJ1-2; D is perhaps TRBD1 (6 bases). Looked up from germline, CDR1 is SGHRS and CDR2 is YFSETQ. The CDR3 runs 15 residues. Trimming stripped 0 bases from V and 3 bases from J, with 12 bases between. The CDR3 reads CASSLAQGPYYGYTF. In DNA form, the CDR3 reads TGCGCCAGCAGCTTGGCCCAGGGGCCATACTATGGCTACACCTTC. Full variable domain (missing parts from reference TRBV5-1 and TRBJ1-2): KAGVTQTPRYLIKTRGQQVTLSCSPISGHRSVSWYQQTPGQGLQFLFEYFSETQRNKGNFPGRFSGRQFSNSRSEMNVSTLELGDSALYLCASSLAQGPYYGYTFGSGTRLTVV.

This chain links TRBV15 with TRBJ1-1; D gene uncertain. This CDR3 is 14 amino acids long. CDR1 and CDR2 from the germline V gene are LNHNV and YYDKDF (reference sequence). The ends were cut back, 0 bases at V and 3 bases at J, with 8 bases in the middle. This chain's CDR3 is CATSRDFSDTEAFF. The CDR3 DNA follows: TGTGCCACCAGCAGAGATTTTTCAGACACTGAAGCTTTCTTT.

The J gene is TRBJ2-7, the V gene TRBV18; D might be TRBD2 (7 bases). The CDR3 runs 14 residues. Germline values: CDR1 KGHSH, CDR2 LQKENI. Trimming cost V 3 bases and J 4 bases, with 13 bases left between them. The CDR3 DNA is TGTGCCAGCTCACCCCTAGGGGGGGAATACGAGCAGTACTTC. This sequence encodes CASSPLGGEYEQYF.

V is TRBV10-3 and J is TRBJ2-7, with a weak D call TRBD2 (6 bases). Germline CDR1 ENHRY, CDR2 SYGVKD. Trimming stripped 2 bases from V and 1 base from J, with 6 bases between. There are 13 residues in the CDR3. The CDR3 spells CAISEGTSYEQYF. In DNA, the CDR3 is TGTGCCATCAGTGAGGGGACTTCCTACGAGCAGTACTTC.

This clone was counted a single time. The chain links TRBV19 to TRBJ1-5, with 8 bases identical to TRBD1. The CDR3 sequence is 16 residues long. V dropped 5 bases and J dropped 6; count of bases not matched to a gene: 12. From germline, CDR1 is LNHDA and CDR2 SQIVND (reference sequence). CDR3 sequence (DNA): TGTGCCAGTAGTCGAGGGACAGGTTGGGGAAGTCAGCCCCAGCATTTT. Protein: CASSRGTGWGSQPQHF.

The rearrangement links TRBV4-3 to TRBJ2-5, with D possibly being TRBD2 (5 bases). This CDR3 comprises 14 residues. V lost 0 bases and J lost 4, with 9 bases in between. Germline CDR1 is LGHNA and CDR2 is YSLEER. The CDR3 nucleotides are TGCGCCAGCAGCCAAGACATGGCGGGAGAGACCCAGTACTTC. Translating gives CASSQDMAGETQYF.

The V call is TRBV9, the J call TRBJ2-7; 12 nucleotides align to TRBD1. Germline V lookup: CDR1 SGDLS, CDR2 YYNGEE. The CDR3 consists of 15 residues. V lost 4 bases to trimming and J lost 9 bases; unmatched junction nucleotides: 11. The CDR3 spells CASSSGQGALIAQYF. The CDR3 bases are TGTGCCAGCAGCTCGGGACAGGGGGCCCTTATAGCGCAGTACTTC.

The CDR3 is CASSQIRGLNTEAFF. The DNA of the CDR3 is TGCGCCAGCAGCCAAATAAGGGGGCTGAACACTGAAGCTTTCTTT. The chain combines TRBV4-1 with TRBJ1-1; 7 bases are a match to TRBD1. The germline V gene encodes CDR1 MGHRA and CDR2 YSYEKL. Trimming removed 2 bases from V and 0 bases from J; junction bases left unmatched: 3. This CDR3 has 15 residues.

The chain employs TRBV9 and TRBJ1-1; D remains ambiguous. CDR1 is SGDLS and CDR2 is YYNGEE in the germline V gene. Trimming took 4 bases from V and 1 from J, leaving 14 bases between them. This CDR3 contains 15 residues. For the CDR3, the DNA is TGTGCCAGCAGCCCTGGCGCGGGTAGGAACACTGAAGCTTTCTTT. Amino acid sequence: CASSPGAGRNTEAFF. The full variable domain, rest sourced from reference TRBV9 and TRBJ1-1, is DSGVTQTPKHLITATGQRVTLRCSPRSGDLSVYWYQQSLDQGLQFLIQYYNGEERAKGNILERFSAQQFPDLHSELNLSSLELGDSALYFCASSPGAGRNTEAFFGQGTRLTVV.

J is TRBJ2-7 and V is TRBV7-9; perhaps TRBD1 as D (5 bases). Trimming pared 4 bases from V and 2 bases from J, leaving 12 bases between. Germline values: CDR1 SEHNR, CDR2 FQNEAQ (reference sequence). This CDR3 has 14 residues. CDR3 coding DNA: TGTGCCAGCAGCTACGACAGTATAACCTACGAGCAGTACTTC. Its protein product is CASSYDSITYEQYF.

A single count supports this clone. The V call is TRBV5-6, the J call TRBJ2-7; D is possibly TRBD1 (5 bases). CDR1 is SGHDT and CDR2 is YYEEEE in the germline V gene. V was trimmed by 3 bases and J by 3 bases, leaving 13 bases between them. This CDR3 region has 14 residues. CDR3 sequence: CASSSQGSVYEQYF. CDR3 nucleotide sequence: TGTGCCAGCAGCTCCCAGGGTTCAGTCTACGAGCAGTACTTC.

The J gene is TRBJ2-1, the V gene TRBV28, with 9 bases fitting TRBD2. V lost 5 bases to trimming and J lost 9 bases; unmatched junction nucleotides: 11. The CDR3 spans 15 residues. Germline V lookup: CDR1 MDHEN, CDR2 SYDVKM. The CDR3 nucleotides read TGTGCCAGCAGTAACCCCGGGGGGCGGGAGGGTGAGCAGTTCTTC. As protein: CASSNPGGREGEQFF. Using reference TRBV28 and TRBJ2-1 for the parts outside the CDR3, the full variable domain is DVKVTQSSRYLVKRTGEKVFLECVQDMDHENMFWYRQDPGLGLRLIYFSYDVKMKEKGDIPEGYSVSREKKERFSLILESASTNQTSMYLCASSNPGGREGEQFFGPGTRLTVL.

The chain carries TRBV19 and TRBJ1-5; 9 nucleotides agree with TRBD1. Germline V gives CDR1 LNHDA, CDR2 SQIVND (reference sequence). V was clipped by 6 bases and J by 5 bases; unmatched bases: 5. The CDR3 is made up of 14 amino acids. Written as DNA, the CDR3 is TGTGCCAGTAGGGGACAGGGCTCTGATCAGCCCCAGCATTTT. It yields the protein CASRGQGSDQPQHF.

This sequence joins TRBV6-6 and TRBJ2-7; 10 nucleotides line up with TRBD1. CDR3 size: 14 residues. Germline V gives CDR1 MNHNY, CDR2 SVGAGI (reference sequence). V dropped 4 bases and J dropped 7; count of bases not matched to a gene: 7. Here the CDR3 DNA reads TGTGCCAGCAGTTCAGGACAGGGGGGTAGGGAGCAGTACTTC. It encodes CASSSGQGGREQYF.

This chain links TRBV28 with TRBJ2-2; 8 positions match TRBD1. Per germline, CDR1 MDHEN and CDR2 SYDVKM. The CDR3 runs to 20 residues. Trimming took 3 bases from V and 5 from J; bases not matched to a gene: 20. The CDR3 region is CASSFYYVPDRVFYTGELFF. CDR3 nucleotides: TGTGCCAGCAGTTTTTATTACGTTCCGGACAGGGTTTTTTATACCGGGGAGCTGTTTTTT. The full variable domain, completed using reference TRBV28 and TRBJ2-2, is DVKVTQSSRYLVKRTGEKVFLECVQDMDHENMFWYRQDPGLGLRLIYFSYDVKMKEKGDIPEGYSVSREKKERFSLILESASTNQTSMYLCASSFYYVPDRVFYTGELFFGEGSRLTVL.